This TCR beta chain was found in a study of cytomegalovirus exposure and HLA in healthy donors. J was trimmed by 1 base and V by 1 base; bases with no gene match: 18. Per germline, CDR1 LGHNA and CDR2 YSLEER. The CDR3 is made up of 20 amino acids. In the PCR, 60 Vbeta and 13 Jbeta primers were used. The protocol was immunoSEQ multiplex PCR, while the TCRdb copy is restricted to in-frame clones and leaves out a portion. The sample holds roughly 100,000 clones, 65% to 80% seen once. This clone was seen only a few times. Its antigen remains unidentified. Study-wide points: Investigators reported around 150 TCR beta chains as tied to cytomegalovirus. Researchers had no immune exposure information except CMV serostatus available. TCR beta V segments were, for the most part, productive about 87% or about 30% of the time in an earlier analysis.

V is TRBV4-3 and J is TRBJ2-7; 8 bases line up with TRBD1. The sample comprised PBMCs. This sequence was found in a male donor in good health and CMV-seropositive. The CDR3 reads CASSQAGPGQDSLKSYEQYF. In DNA form, the CDR3 reads TGCGCCAGCAGCCAAGCCGGGCCGGGACAGGACTCACTGAAGTCCTACGAGCAGTACTTC.